Each of the 21 T cell receptor beta chains below was sequenced from the same sample in a study of T cell clonotyping in hematopoietic cell transplantation. Time point reported: recipient sample about 28 days before transplant, after cytoreduction. Here immunoSEQ multiplex PCR was the method, and the copy in TCRdb shows in-frame clones only, minus some. Among some 7,800 clones, 88% were seen once, and the ten largest hold under 7.5%. Sequencing was performed on peripheral blood mononuclear cells, taken before stem cell transplant. Every receptor here comes from a man aged 55 to 70 with acute myeloid leukemia. Some clones in this sample may be carry-over from other donors' samples.

This clone was observed a few times. The rearrangement links TRBV10-3 to TRBJ1-1, with D possibly being TRBD1 (5 bases). Germline V gene data show CDR1 as ENHRY and CDR2 as SYGVKD. The CDR3 is 15 residues long. With 4 bases removed from V and 1 base from J, the gap between germline ends came to 13 bases. The DNA for the CDR3 is TGTGCCATCAGTGGGGGACCGACAAAGAACACTGAAGCTTTCTTT. Protein sequence: CAISGGPTKNTEAFF.

The V call is TRBV5-1, the J call TRBJ1-6; the D gene is possibly TRBD1 (5 bases). Trimming removed 4 bases from V and 0 bases from J, with 14 bases in between. The V gene's germline CDR1 is SGHRS and CDR2 YFSETQ. The CDR3 sequence is 17 residues long. The CDR3 DNA is TGCGCCAGCAGCCGACAGAGTACAGTCTCCTATAATTCACCCCTCCACTTT. It codes for CASSRQSTVSYNSPLHF.

This chain connects TRBV2 to TRBJ2-5; D is unresolved. The CDR3 covers 15 residues. Trimming left V 8 bases short and J 4 bases short, with 20 bases between. Germline V lookup: CDR1 SNHLY, CDR2 FYNNEI. CDR3 region: CASSRSTLGRETQYF. CDR3 sequence (DNA): TGTGCCAGCTCCAGATCAACTTTGGGCCGAGAGACCCAGTACTTC.

This sequence joins TRBV11-2 and TRBJ1-4; D unclear. The V gene's germline CDR1 is SGHAT and CDR2 FQNNGV. This CDR3 contains 15 residues. The V end was cut by 7 bases, the J end by 7 bases, with 19 bases between. The CDR3 reads CASTPLVGWGEKLFF. DNA of the CDR3: TGTGCCAGCACCCCGCTCGTGGGTTGGGGTGAAAAACTGTTTTTT.

The chain joins TRBV28 to TRBJ1-2; weak D call: TRBD1 (6 bases). Per germline, CDR1 MDHEN and CDR2 SYDVKM. CDR3 length: 16 residues. Between the trimmed V and J ends, which lost 8 bases and 0 bases, there was a span of 19 bases. The CDR3 DNA reads TGTGCCAGCTGCTTAGGGGGAGCGACCGCTAACTATGGCTACACCTTC. Its protein product is CASCLGGATANYGYTF.

This chain uses TRBV5-4 with TRBJ2-1; 8 bases line up with TRBD2. The CDR3 runs to 17 residues. V gave up 5 bases and J gave up 3 bases; unmatched junction bases: 13. CDR1 SGHNT and CDR2 YYREEE come from the germline V gene (reference sequence). The CDR3 DNA reads as TGTGCCAGCAGTCCGGGAGGGGGGGGAATCATCTACAATGAGCAGTTCTTC. Its protein is CASSPGGGGIIYNEQFF.

The rearrangement uses TRBV9 and TRBJ2-1; 11 bases line up with TRBD2. The germline V gene encodes CDR1 SGDLS and CDR2 YYNGEE. V lost 4 bases and J lost 0; bases outside the gene matches: 9. CDR3 length: 18 residues. The CDR3 DNA reads as TGTGCCAGCAGCCCATTGCCCGGGACTAGCGGCTCCTACAATGAGCAGTTCTTC. Residues: CASSPLPGTSGSYNEQFF.

The CDR3 DNA reads TGTGCCTGGAGTAGGGGACTAGCTAACAATGAGCAGTTCTTC. It specifies CAWSRGLANNEQFF. The chain uses TRBV30 and TRBJ2-1, with 9 bases aligning to TRBD2. From germline, CDR1 is GTSNPN and CDR2 SVGIG (reference sequence). Trimming at V came to 2 bases and at J to 5 bases, leaving 4 bases not matched to a gene. This CDR3 has 14 amino acids. Looking up the rest from reference TRBV30 and TRBJ2-1 gives the full variable domain: SQTIHQWPATLVQPVGSPLSLECTVEGTSNPNLYWYRQAAGRGLQLLFYSVGIGQISSEVPQNLSASRPQDRQFILSSKKLLLSDSGFYLCAWSRGLANNEQFFGPGTRLTVL.

The CDR3 region is CASSYGRSSYNSPLHF. The CDR3 nucleotides are TGTGCCAGCAGTTACGGCAGGAGCTCCTATAATTCACCCCTCCACTTT. V usage is TRBV6-5 and J usage is TRBJ1-6; D remains unclear. The length of the CDR3 is 16 residues. The germline V gene has CDR1 MNHEY and CDR2 SVGAGI. Trimming stripped 2 bases from V and 0 bases from J, with 8 bases between.

This chain connects TRBV5-4 to TRBJ1-2; TRBD1 is a possible D gene (6 bases). V was trimmed by 1 base and J by 7 bases, leaving 11 bases between them. CDR3 length equals 13 residues. CDR1 and CDR2 (germline): SGHNT, YYREEE (reference sequence). The CDR3 region has the DNA TGTGCCAGCAGCTTGTATCAGGGGATTGGCTACACCTTC. This codes for CASSLYQGIGYTF. Drawing the rest from reference TRBV5-4 and TRBJ1-2, the complete variable domain is ETGVTQSPTHLIKTRGQQVTLRCSSQSGHNTVSWYQQALGQGPQFIFQYYREEENGRGNFPPRFSGLQFPNYSSELNVNALELDDSALYLCASSLYQGIGYTFGSGTRLTVV.

The rearrangement links TRBV10-3 to TRBJ1-1; possible D gene TRBD1, 6 bases. CDR3 length equals 16 residues. Trimming removed 3 bases at V and 0 bases at J, with 14 bases between. Germline CDR1 ENHRY, CDR2 SYGVKD. The CDR3 loop is CAISDGGPNLNTEAFF. As DNA, the CDR3 is TGTGCCATCAGTGACGGGGGCCCTAATTTGAACACTGAAGCTTTCTTT.

J is TRBJ2-5 and V is TRBV19; D possibly uses TRBD1 or TRBD2 (5 bases each). Germline CDR1 and CDR2: LNHDA and SQIVND (reference sequence). V lost 5 bases and J 5 bases, leaving 12 bases between the germline ends. This CDR3 is 13 amino acids long. CDR3 loop: CASSPGTGETQYF. CDR3 bases: TGTGCCAGTAGTCCCGGGACCGGGGAGACCCAGTACTTC.

The gene calls are TRBV29-1 and TRBJ2-1; 11 positions match TRBD2. V was clipped by 6 bases and J by 0 bases; unmatched bases: 28. This CDR3 has 23 residues. Germline V gives CDR1 SQVTM, CDR2 ANQGSEA. CDR3 DNA: TGCAGCGTGGCAGTGTGGGCACAGGGATCGACTAGCGGGACGAAGAGCTCCTACAATGAGCAGTTCTTC. Its protein is CSVAVWAQGSTSGTKSSYNEQFF.

The chain recombines TRBV30 with TRBJ2-5; tentative D call: TRBD1 (5 bases). Trimming removed 0 bases at V and 4 bases at J, with 12 bases between. The germline V gene encodes CDR1 GTSNPN and CDR2 SVGIG (reference sequence). There are 14 residues in the CDR3. The chain's CDR3 is CAWSVLQGLETQYF. CDR3 sequence (DNA): TGTGCCTGGAGTGTACTTCAGGGTCTAGAGACCCAGTACTTC.

The J gene is TRBJ2-5, the V gene TRBV19; 8 bases map to TRBD1. The CDR3 spans 14 residues. Germline V lookup: CDR1 LNHDA, CDR2 SQIVND (reference sequence). V gave up 6 bases and J gave up 2 bases; unmatched junction bases: 5. The CDR3 loop is CASRSRTGQETQYF. Written as DNA, the CDR3 is TGTGCCAGTAGGAGCCGGACAGGGCAAGAGACCCAGTACTTC.

The CDR3: CASSLVPLYEQYF. CDR3 coding DNA: TGCGCCAGCAGCTTGGTGCCCCTCTACGAGCAGTACTTC. V gene TRBV5-1 combines with J gene TRBJ2-7; D not certain. Per germline, CDR1 SGHRS and CDR2 YFSETQ. The CDR3 spans 13 residues. Trimming cost V 0 bases and J 3 bases, with 7 bases left between them.

The chain links TRBV6-1 to TRBJ2-7, with D perhaps assigned TRBD1 or TRBD2 (5 bases each). Trimming left V 6 bases short and J 4 bases short, with 10 bases between. From germline, CDR1 is MNHNS and CDR2 SASEGT. The CDR3 extends over 12 amino acids. As DNA, the CDR3 is TGTGCCAGCAGCCAGAGGGGTTACGAGCAGTACTTC. Its translation: CASSQRGYEQYF.

This clone has just a few counts. The chain links TRBV28 to TRBJ1-2, with D hard to call. This CDR3 spans 12 amino acids. The germline CDR1 and CDR2 sequences are MDHEN and SYDVKM. Trimming shortened V by 8 bases and J by 2 bases, and 9 bases separated the two germline ends. This CDR3 is CASSDVNYGYTF. The CDR3, as DNA: TGTGCCAGCTCGGACGTAAACTATGGCTACACCTTC.

The V call is TRBV19, the J call TRBJ1-1; D might be TRBD1 (5 bases). CDR1 is LNHDA, CDR2 SQIVND, per germline (reference sequence). This CDR3 has 13 amino acids. The CDR3 sequence: CATRMGGNTEAFF. DNA for the CDR3: TGTGCTACACGAATGGGGGGGAACACTGAAGCTTTCTTT.

This clone is a singleton in its sample. V gene TRBV5-1 combines with J gene TRBJ2-1; D perhaps matches TRBD1 (5 bases). The germline CDR1 and CDR2 sequences are SGHRS and YFSETQ. This CDR3 has 16 residues. V was pared by 0 bases and J by 0 bases, with 10 bases between. The CDR3 DNA reads as TGCGCCAGCAGCTTGGGGGGCGTTTACTCCTACAATGAGCAGTTCTTC. This codes for CASSLGGVYSYNEQFF.

This chain links TRBV14 with TRBJ1-4; tentative D call: TRBD1 (5 bases). CDR3 size: 15 residues. Trimming stripped 1 base from V and 4 bases from J, with 10 bases between. Germline CDR1 reads SGHDN; CDR2 reads FVKESK. This CDR3 reads CASSQVMTDNEKLFF. The CDR3 region has the DNA TGTGCCAGCAGCCAAGTCATGACAGATAATGAAAAACTGTTTTTT.